Listed below are T cell receptor beta chains from one sample, sequenced in a study of identical twins. Each CDR3 protein is one row after TCRdb ran MiXCR on the 5' RACE reads. The sample shows approximately 620,000 distinct CDR3 sequences, 8.6% of them seen only once. This same sample was also part of a study on yellow fever vaccine responses in identical twins.

Material: PBMCs. Receptor source: a young woman in good health. Both conserved end residues are part of each CDR3. A D gene is named only where the DNA matches it firmly. Expanded clones get a size class; other rows say once, few or many, or leave the size out.

d_call	v_call	j_call	clone_size	cdr3_aa	cdr3_nt
-	TRBV7-9	TRBJ1-1	-	CASSAGHLNTEAFF	TGTGCCAGCAGCGCGGGACATTTGAACACTGAAGCTTTCTTT
-	TRBV7-2	TRBJ1-1	few	CASSYSTGANTEAFF	TGTGCCAGCAGTTACTCGACAGGAGCGAACACTGAAGCTTTCTTT
TRBD2	TRBV10-3	TRBJ2-1	few	CAINAGGLYNEQFF	TGTGCCATCAATGCGGGGGGGCTCTACAATGAGCAGTTCTTC
TRBD1	TRBV19	TRBJ2-5	-	CASSQRTGGETQYF	TGTGCCAGTAGTCAAAGGACAGGGGGAGAGACCCAGTACTTC
-	TRBV11-2	TRBJ2-1	-	CASSSQGPYNEQFF	TGTGCCAGCAGCTCCCAGGGGCCCTACAATGAGCAGTTCTTC
TRBD1	TRBV4-1	TRBJ2-7	-	CASSQDRVQAYEQYF	TGCGCCAGCAGCCAGGACAGGGTACAGGCCTACGAGCAGTACTTC
-	TRBV11-2	TRBJ1-5	few	CASSVIDGPQHF	TGTGCCAGCAGCGTCATTGATGGGCCCCAGCATTTT
-	TRBV3-1	TRBJ2-3	-	CASSPLGGDTQYF	TGTGCCAGCAGCCCACTGGGGGGTGATACGCAGTATTTT
TRBD1	TRBV20-1	TRBJ2-3	few	CSAREWDRGTDTQYF	TGCAGTGCTAGAGAGTGGGACAGGGGGACAGATACGCAGTATTTT
-	TRBV3-1	TRBJ2-7	-	CASSHTGKAAYEQYF	TGTGCCAGCAGCCATACGGGAAAGGCGGCCTACGAGCAGTACTTC
-	TRBV28	TRBJ2-7	few	CASSFPSGGSYEQYF	TGTGCCAGCAGTTTCCCTTCGGGCGGCTCCTACGAGCAGTACTTC
-	TRBV3-1	TRBJ2-3	many	CASSQAIPRDTQYF	TGTGCCAGCAGCCAAGCGATACCCAGAGATACGCAGTATTTT
-	TRBV7-2	TRBJ2-1	-	CASRLGGTRYNEQFF	TGTGCCAGCAGATTAGGCGGGACACGCTACAATGAGCAGTTCTTC
TRBD2	TRBV10-3	TRBJ2-5	many	CAISGGLAGGQETQYF	TGTGCCATCAGTGGGGGACTAGCGGGGGGGCAAGAGACCCAGTACTTC
TRBD2	TRBV4-3	TRBJ2-2	few	CASSPRIAGQPNTGELFF	TGCGCCAGCAGCCCCCGGATAGCGGGCCAACCGAACACCGGGGAGCTGTTTTTT
-	TRBV27	TRBJ2-5	-	CASSFLDSQETQYF	TGTGCCAGCAGTTTCCTGGACAGTCAAGAGACCCAGTACTTC
-	TRBV10-3	TRBJ2-6	few	CATGTGRSGANVLTF	TGTGCCACTGGTACAGGAAGGTCTGGGGCCAACGTCCTGACTTTC
-	TRBV9	TRBJ2-7	few	CASSGPGGYEQYF	TGTGCCAGCAGCGGGCCTGGGGGCTACGAGCAGTACTTC
-	TRBV6-5	TRBJ2-1	few	CASSYSPVYNEQFF	TGTGCCAGCAGTTACTCGCCTGTCTACAATGAGCAGTTCTTC
-	TRBV12-3/TRBV12-4	TRBJ2-7	-	CASRGDGPQSYEQYF	TGTGCCAGCAGAGGGGACGGACCCCAATCCTACGAGCAGTACTTC
-	TRBV28	TRBJ1-5	many	CASSPKRAWPQHF	TGTGCCAGCAGTCCCAAGAGGGCTTGGCCCCAGCATTTT
TRBD2	TRBV25-1	TRBJ2-2	few	CASSLAGGLRAGELFF	TGTGCCAGCAGTTTAGCGGGGGGGCTTCGCGCCGGGGAGCTGTTTTTT
TRBD2	TRBV7-9	TRBJ2-2	few	CASSLWLAGTGELFF	TGTGCCAGCAGCTTGTGGCTAGCGGGCACCGGGGAGCTGTTTTTT
-	TRBV20-1	TRBJ1-2	few	CSASTGPILSYGYTF	TGCAGTGCTAGCACAGGGCCTATCCTAAGCTATGGCTACACCTTC
-	TRBV4-2	TRBJ2-6	few	CASSRDETALTF	TGTGCCAGCAGCCGAGACGAGACAGCTTTAACTTTC
-	TRBV10-3	TRBJ2-3	few	CAISRGTDTQYF	TGTGCCATCAGTAGAGGCACAGATACGCAGTATTTT
-	TRBV28	TRBJ2-7	-	CASSPGAQTYEHYF	TGTGCCAGCAGCCCGGGCGCGCAAACCTACGAGCACTACTTC
TRBD2	TRBV7-8	TRBJ2-1	-	CASSLARLAGGSYNEQFF	TGTGCCAGCAGCTTAGCGAGACTAGCGGGGGGCTCCTACAATGAGCAGTTCTTC
TRBD2	TRBV20-1	TRBJ2-1	many	CSQRLGTNFYNEQFF	TGCAGTCAGCGGCTCGGGACTAACTTCTACAATGAGCAGTTCTTC
-	TRBV29-1	TRBJ2-2	many	CSVLGPPAGELFF	TGCAGCGTCCTGGGACCCCCGGCCGGGGAGCTGTTTTTT
-	TRBV12-3/TRBV12-4	TRBJ2-2	many	CAGISRGVNTGELFF	TGTGCCGGTATTAGTCGAGGAGTGAACACCGGGGAGCTGTTTTTT
TRBD2	TRBV7-9	TRBJ2-3	few	CASSYRTSGIADTQYF	TGTGCCAGCAGCTACCGGACTAGCGGGATAGCAGATACGCAGTATTTT
-	TRBV10-3	TRBJ1-5	many	CAISNPGAWILDNQPQHF	TGTGCCATCTCCAACCCGGGGGCTTGGATATTAGACAATCAGCCCCAGCATTTT
-	TRBV29-1	TRBJ2-4	many	CSVARETDIQYF	TGCAGCGTGGCCCGGGAGACAGACATTCAGTACTTC
-	TRBV29-1	TRBJ2-7	-	CSVLGTSSYEQYF	TGCAGCGTTCTCGGGACAAGCTCCTACGAGCAGTACTTC
-	TRBV28	TRBJ1-4	-	CASSLWEGKEKLFF	TGTGCCAGCAGTTTATGGGAAGGAAAAGAAAAACTGTTTTTT
TRBD1	TRBV6-5	TRBJ2-4	many	CASSSTGGATKNIQYF	TGTGCCAGCAGTTCGACAGGGGGCGCAACCAAAAACATTCAGTACTTC
-	TRBV12-3/TRBV12-4	TRBJ2-5	many	CASSFGGNQETQYF	TGTGCCAGCAGTTTTGGGGGGAACCAAGAGACCCAGTACTTC
-	TRBV5-1	TRBJ2-2	many	CASSSNPQANTGELFF	TGCGCCAGCAGCTCCAACCCACAGGCGAACACCGGGGAGCTGTTTTTT
TRBD2	TRBV12-3/TRBV12-4	TRBJ2-7	many	CASSLFGTSGIEQYF	TGTGCCAGCAGTTTATTCGGGACTAGCGGGATCGAGCAGTACTTC
-	TRBV29-1	TRBJ2-7	-	CSVQRGGGYGDEQYF	TGCAGCGTTCAACGAGGGGGGGGGTACGGTGATGAGCAGTACTTC
TRBD1	TRBV5-1	TRBJ2-7	-	CASSLEGTEVQYF	TGCGCCAGCAGCTTGGAAGGGACAGAAGTTCAGTACTTC
-	TRBV7-9	TRBJ2-3	few	CASGLLSRADTQYF	TGTGCCAGCGGTCTCCTCAGTCGGGCAGATACGCAGTATTTT
TRBD2	TRBV7-2	TRBJ2-5	few	CASSTNSGVETQYF	TGTGCCAGCAGCACGAATAGCGGGGTCGAGACCCAGTACTTC
-	TRBV18	TRBJ2-7	-	CASSPGRWTYEQYF	TGTGCCAGCTCACCGGGACGGTGGACCTACGAGCAGTACTTC
TRBD2	TRBV24-1	TRBJ2-1	many	CATSDVSGRAYNEQFF	TGTGCCACCAGTGATGTTAGCGGGAGGGCCTACAATGAGCAGTTCTTC
-	TRBV10-3	TRBJ2-5	-	CAIGTATGRETQYF	TGTGCCATCGGGACCGCTACCGGCAGGGAGACCCAGTACTTC
TRBD1	TRBV7-9	TRBJ2-5	-	CASSPGTAQQETQYF	TGTGCCAGCAGCCCAGGGACAGCCCAACAAGAGACCCAGTACTTC
TRBD1	TRBV18	TRBJ2-7	few	CASSPAGTGGIYEQYF	TGTGCCAGCTCACCAGCAGGGACAGGGGGGATCTACGAGCAGTACTTC
TRBD2	TRBV5-4	TRBJ2-3	-	CASSPGGDRGTDTQYF	TGTGCCAGCAGCCCGGGGGGGGACCGCGGCACAGATACGCAGTATTTT
-	TRBV21-1	TRBJ2-7	-	CASSKAARQGADYEQYF	TGTGCCAGCAGCAAAGCAGCCCGACAGGGGGCGGACTACGAGCAGTACTTC
TRBD1	TRBV12-3/TRBV12-4	TRBJ1-5	many	CASRGQGGGNQPQHF	TGTGCCAGCAGGGGACAGGGGGGGGGCAATCAGCCCCAGCATTTT
TRBD1	TRBV7-7	TRBJ2-3	many	CASSPAGTATDTQYF	TGTGCTAGCAGCCCCGCCGGGACAGCCACAGATACGCAGTATTTT
-	TRBV24-1	TRBJ2-2	-	CATSFTGELFF	TGTGCCACCTCCTTCACCGGGGAGCTGTTTTTT
-	TRBV6-1	TRBJ2-1	-	CASSDHLRYNEQFF	TGTGCCAGCAGTGACCACCTTCGCTACAATGAGCAGTTCTTC
-	TRBV6-5	TRBJ2-1	-	CASSYIFSNEQFF	TGTGCCAGCAGTTACATTTTTTCTAATGAGCAGTTCTTC
-	TRBV10-3	TRBJ2-7	few	CAISDRGQSYEQYF	TGTGCCATCAGTGACCGCGGACAGTCCTACGAGCAGTACTTC
-	TRBV7-8	TRBJ2-7	many	CASSSRGADYYEQYF	TGTGCCAGCAGCTCGAGGGGGGCAGATTACTACGAGCAGTACTTC
TRBD1	TRBV29-1	TRBJ2-5	many	CSVVGGLETQYF	TGCAGCGTCGTAGGGGGCTTGGAGACCCAGTACTTC
-	TRBV7-9	TRBJ2-3	-	CASSFVGITQYF	TGTGCCAGCAGCTTCGTAGGAATTACGCAGTATTTT